Listed here are 3 T cell receptor beta chains from one sample, sequenced in a study of beta chain features in type 1 diabetes. Expressed TCRB transcripts were sequenced because the entire RNA isolate underwent reverse transcription. Measured with immunoSEQ multiplex PCR; TCRdb has only the in-frame clones, and not every one. There are 250,000 to 300,000 clones in the sample; 7.5% to 9.5% occur only once, and roughly 1% lies in the top ten. Sequenced: central memory CD4+ T cells from blood. These receptors all come from a woman between 18 and 30 years old in good health.

The chain has TRBV4-3 and TRBJ1-2; D not resolved. This CDR3 spans 13 amino acids. Trimming took off 3 bases at V and 0 bases at J, with 5 bases between the two ends. The germline CDR1 and CDR2 sequences are LGHNA and YSLEER. The CDR3 protein is CASSQITNYGYTF. The DNA of the CDR3 is TGCGCCAGCAGCCAGATAACTAACTATGGCTACACCTTC.

The V and J genes are TRBV4-3 and TRBJ2-7; no reliable D call. Germline V gene data show CDR1 as LGHNA and CDR2 as YSLEER. V gave up 4 bases and J gave up 3 bases, with 13 bases separating them. The CDR3 contains 14 residues. CDR3 DNA: TGCGCCAGCAGCCCAGAGAGGCACCTCTACGAGCAGTACTTC. Protein product: CASSPERHLYEQYF.

The chain is built from TRBV27 and TRBJ1-2; unclear D gene. V was cut by 6 bases and J by 5 bases, with 13 bases left in between. The CDR3 sequence is 13 residues long. Germline CDR1 MNHEY, CDR2 SMNVEV (reference sequence). The CDR3 reads CASRGLDWYGYTF. As DNA, the CDR3 is TGTGCCAGCAGGGGCCTGGATTGGTATGGCTACACCTTC.